This entry features one T cell receptor beta chain sequence. What this receptor recognizes is not known. Per-base quality was not reported, and no clone a single base away is much larger than it. Every donor was a healthy Caucasian. The twin cohort consisted of three pairs of female monozygotic twins, all aged roughly 18 to 29 years. Positive isolation kits from Invitrogen were used to isolate CD4+ and CD8+ T cell populations. The V end loses 1 base and the J end loses 16 bases, and a stretch of 8 bases separates them. Inclusive of the bounding cysteine and phenylalanine, the CDR3 is 11 residues long. The CDR3 DNA has 33 bases and is translated from base 1. CDR1 and CDR2, per the germline V gene, are SNHLY and FYNNEI. Libraries came from 5' RACE. Sequencing took place on an Illumina HiSeq 2000. A universal primer binding site was introduced by template switching, and a unique molecular identifier was present in the final cDNA, enabling accurate counting of TCR cDNA molecules. Specific primers in the conserved constant-segment region were used to synthesize first-strand cDNA for the TCR alpha and beta chains. Each cDNA library was double barcoded, with a SMART-Mk sample barcode plus Illumina barcodes, to control for contamination. TruSeq adapter sequences, together with Illumina sample barcodes, were added in two successive PCR steps. The TCR alpha and beta cDNA libraries were sequenced on the Illumina HiSeq platform using custom primers. In the paper's pipeline: MiGEC processed the raw reads to extract unique molecular identifiers, while MiXCR was used to determine the CDR3 positions. Recombination models were inferred per individual with the repgenHMM and IGoR tools using an EM algorithm. Shared clonotypes were analyzed with the tcR package in R, and sharing was normalized by the product of cloneset sizes. Out-of-frame nonproductive sequences were analyzed to study raw recombination free of thymic and clonal selection effects. TCRdb reanalyzed the raw reads on its own, using fastp at Q25 for trimming and MiXCR for clone calling, and kept in-frame beta chains. Each entry merges the rows of one CDR3 protein and shows their most common DNA and genes. Here the V and J calls rest on TCRdb's processing, not on the authors' analysis. This sample holds about 220,000 distinct CDR3 sequences; approximately 8% were observed only once. Roughly 5.4% of the sample is in the top ten clones.

This sample was taken from a study of identical twins (dated by TCRdb to the mid-2010s). Broadly, across the study: The study deep-sequenced TCR alpha and beta repertoires from monozygotic twins, unrelated adults of various ages and cord blood to test whether fetal clonotypes persist. To rule out contamination, replicate twin experiments were performed at different times with different library preparation protocols. What the authors observed across the whole study: Abundant cord blood beta clonotypes carried fewer insertions; young adult naive repertoires showed a weaker similar trend, while memory repertoires showed none. A weaker excess of twin sharing was found in beta out-of-frame sequences because the signal-to-noise ratio was lowered by fewer shared sequences. Because the same donors could not be followed over many years, the conclusions relied on cross-sectional statistical analysis. Zero-insertion analyses could be partly confounded by invariant T cells such as MAIT and iNKT, although diverse VJ usage argued against such confounding for most clonotypes. Compared with coincidental sharing between unrelated individuals, an excess of low generation-probability sequences was observed among out-of-frame TCR alpha sequences shared between twins. Out-of-frame TCR alpha sharing in monozygotic twins was systematically underestimated by recombination models, whereas sharing between unrelated individuals was in agreement with the recombination models.

The same data also contributed to another study, on yellow fever vaccine responses in identical twins. That second publication adds: The authors reported that the T cell response to vaccination in identical twins appeared partly convergent and partly personalized. In the study, vaccine-responding T cell clones were precisely tracked in identical twins.

Input material: CD8+ T cells sorted from blood. This receptor chain uses TRBV2 and TRBJ1-6, with the D gene uncertain. The source of this sequence is a woman younger than 35 in good health. The CDR3 loop reads CASSEGTPLHF. Here is the DNA: TGTGCCAGCAGTGAAGGGACCCCTCTCCACTTT.